This TCR beta chain derives from a study of T-cell reconstitution after alpha-beta-depleted transplantation in children. Study-wide results and caveats: T-cell numbers and diversity one year post-transplant derived largely from freshly generated T cells. There were some patients whose high TCRbeta diversity at day 60 came from surviving recipient T cells and thymic progenitors. Several hundred expanded graft clones reportedly supplied alpha-beta T cells about two months after transplant.

This CDR3 region has 15 residues. Trimming left V 5 bases short and J 3 bases short, with 18 bases between. Germline lookup yields CDR1 SQVTM and CDR2 ANQGSEA. This clonotype was recorded many times. The antigen remains unidentified. The library targeted TCRbeta and was prepared with unique molecular identifiers. TCRdb reanalysed the PCR reads using MiXCR and keeps one entry per CDR3 protein. This sample carries around 300,000 distinct CDR3 sequences, 7.5% to 9% of them seen once, and the ten largest clones take approximately 9%. The TCR originated in a female patient aged 2-10 years who had a stem cell transplant for Fanconi anemia, so the T cells may come from the graft donor. The material was peripheral blood, obtained 360 days after TCRalphabeta/CD19-depleted stem cell transplant. The chain carries TRBV29-1 and TRBJ2-3; no reliable D call. The CDR3: CSVRAATQSTDTQYF. The CDR3 DNA reads as TGCAGCGTTAGGGCAGCCACCCAGTCGACAGATACGCAGTATTTT.